This T cell receptor beta chain derives from a study of shared clonotypes between healthy human individuals. This clone was counted a few times. Using immunoSEQ multiplex PCR, the repertoire was profiled, and TCRdb retains in-frame clones only, with some absent. This sample carries 850,000 to 1,100,000 clones, roughly 80% of them seen once, and the ten largest clones take roughly 0.82%. The junction had 13 bases not matched to a gene; V was cut back by 5 bases and J by 8 bases. Germline V lookup: CDR1 SGHAT, CDR2 FQNNGV. The CDR3 extends over 16 amino acids. This rearrangement joins TRBV11-2 to TRBJ2-1, with TRBD2 identical over 9 bases. The clonotype comes from a young man in good health. Some clones in this sample may be carry-over from other donors' samples. What was sequenced was memory CD4+ T cells from PBMCs. Sample subset: CD45RA-negative fraction. DNA for the CDR3: TGTGCCAGCAGCCCCCAGGGGCTAGCGGGACTGGATGAGCAGTTCTTC. Translated, it gives CASSPQGLAGLDEQFF.